The present entry profiles one TCR beta chain with its context. These data belong to a study of CD8+ T cells in alopecia areata. Deletions cut 0 bases from V and 5 bases from J, with 11 bases between. The CDR3 consists of 13 residues. Germline CDR1 GTSNPN, CDR2 SVGIG (reference sequence). Sample treatment: oral pan-JAK inhibitor, 5-10 mg twice daily. Investigators isolated RNA and reverse transcribed it into cDNA to act as the sequencing template. Method: immunoSEQ multiplex PCR; TCRdb's copy keeps in-frame clones and lacks some. The table lists approximately 160,000 clones, 60% to 75% of them singletons, with 12% to 15% in the top ten.

The genes are TRBV30 and TRBJ2-7; D is unresolved. The sequence derives from a human donor with alopecia areata. The material sequenced was CD4+ T cells sorted from blood, taken at week 24, from a patient treated with tofacitinib. CDR3 protein: CAWSVGSSNEQYF. For the CDR3, the DNA is TGTGCCTGGAGTGTTGGTAGTTCTAACGAGCAGTACTTC. The complete variable domain, with remaining parts taken from reference TRBV30 and TRBJ2-7, reads SQTIHQWPATLVQPVGSPLSLECTVEGTSNPNLYWYRQAAGRGLQLLFYSVGIGQISSEVPQNLSASRPQDRQFILSSKKLLLSDSGFYLCAWSVGSSNEQYFGPGTRLTVT.